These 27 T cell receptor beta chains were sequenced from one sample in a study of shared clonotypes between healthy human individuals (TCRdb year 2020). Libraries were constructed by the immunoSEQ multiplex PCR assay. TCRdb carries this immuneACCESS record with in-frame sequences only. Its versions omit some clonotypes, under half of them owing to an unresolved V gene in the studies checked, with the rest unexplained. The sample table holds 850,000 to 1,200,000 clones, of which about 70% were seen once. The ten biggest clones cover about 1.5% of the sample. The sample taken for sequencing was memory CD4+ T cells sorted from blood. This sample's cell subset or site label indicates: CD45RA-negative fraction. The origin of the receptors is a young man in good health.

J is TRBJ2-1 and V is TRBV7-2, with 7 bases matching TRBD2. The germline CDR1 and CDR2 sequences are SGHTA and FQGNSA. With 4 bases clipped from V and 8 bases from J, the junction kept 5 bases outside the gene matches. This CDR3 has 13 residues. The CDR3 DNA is TGTGCCAGCAGCTGGGACTATAGCGATGAGCAGTTCTTC. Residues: CASSWDYSDEQFF.

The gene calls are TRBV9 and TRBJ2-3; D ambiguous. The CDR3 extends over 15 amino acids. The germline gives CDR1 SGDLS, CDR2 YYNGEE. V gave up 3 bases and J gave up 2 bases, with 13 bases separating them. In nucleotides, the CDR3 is TGTGCCAGCAGCGCCCGTAACAGTCCCACAGATACGCAGTATTTT. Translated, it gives CASSARNSPTDTQYF.

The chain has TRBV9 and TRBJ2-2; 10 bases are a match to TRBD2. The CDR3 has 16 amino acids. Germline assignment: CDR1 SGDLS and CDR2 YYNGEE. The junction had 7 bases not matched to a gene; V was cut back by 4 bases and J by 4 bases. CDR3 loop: CASSYGTSEITGELFF. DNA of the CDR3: TGTGCCAGCAGCTATGGGACTAGCGAGATCACCGGGGAGCTGTTTTTT.

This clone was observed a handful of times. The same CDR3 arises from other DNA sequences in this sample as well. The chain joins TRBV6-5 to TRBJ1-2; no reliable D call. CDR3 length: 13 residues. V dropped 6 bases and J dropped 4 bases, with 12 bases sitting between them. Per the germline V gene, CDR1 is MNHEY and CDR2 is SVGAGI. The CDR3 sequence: CASSLPGSYGYTF. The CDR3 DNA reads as TGTGCCAGCAGCCTTCCAGGATCCTATGGCTACACCTTC.

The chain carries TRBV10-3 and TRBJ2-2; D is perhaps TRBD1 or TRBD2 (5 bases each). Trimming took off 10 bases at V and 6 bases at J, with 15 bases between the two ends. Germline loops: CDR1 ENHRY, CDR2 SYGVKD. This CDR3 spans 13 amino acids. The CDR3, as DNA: TGTGCCACCTGGGACCTATCGGCCGGGGAGCTGTTTTTT. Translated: CATWDLSAGELFF.

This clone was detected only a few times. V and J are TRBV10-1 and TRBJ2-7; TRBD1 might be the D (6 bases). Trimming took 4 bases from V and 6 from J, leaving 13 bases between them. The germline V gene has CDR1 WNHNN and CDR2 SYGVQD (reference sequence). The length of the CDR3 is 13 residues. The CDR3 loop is CASSATGPSEQYF. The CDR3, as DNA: TGCGCCAGCAGTGCCACAGGGCCTAGCGAGCAGTACTTC.

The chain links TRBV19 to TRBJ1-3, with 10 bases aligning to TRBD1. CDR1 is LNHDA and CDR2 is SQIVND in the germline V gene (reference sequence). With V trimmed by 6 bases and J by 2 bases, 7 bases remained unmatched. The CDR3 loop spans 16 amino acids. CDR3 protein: CASSLTGGFPGNTIYF. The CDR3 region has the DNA TGTGCCAGTAGCCTGACAGGGGGCTTCCCTGGAAACACCATATATTTT.

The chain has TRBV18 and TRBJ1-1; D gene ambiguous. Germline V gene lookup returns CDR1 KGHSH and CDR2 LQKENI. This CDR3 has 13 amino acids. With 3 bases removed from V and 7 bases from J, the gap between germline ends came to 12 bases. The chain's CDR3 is CASSPQRVGEAFF. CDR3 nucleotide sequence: TGTGCCAGCTCACCCCAACGCGTAGGTGAAGCTTTCTTT.

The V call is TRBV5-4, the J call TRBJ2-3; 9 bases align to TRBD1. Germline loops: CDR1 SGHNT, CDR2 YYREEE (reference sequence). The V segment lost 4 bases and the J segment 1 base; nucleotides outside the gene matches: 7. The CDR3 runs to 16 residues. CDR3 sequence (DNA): TGTGCCAGCAGCCCGGCGGGGACAGGGCGCACAGATACGCAGTATTTT. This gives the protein CASSPAGTGRTDTQYF.

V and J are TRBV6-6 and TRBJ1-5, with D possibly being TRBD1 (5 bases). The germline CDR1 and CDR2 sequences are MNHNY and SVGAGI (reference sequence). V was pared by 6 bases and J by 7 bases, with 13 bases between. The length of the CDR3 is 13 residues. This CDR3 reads CASSPSEGQPQHF. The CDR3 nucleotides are TGTGCCAGCAGCCCCAGTGAGGGGCAGCCCCAGCATTTT.

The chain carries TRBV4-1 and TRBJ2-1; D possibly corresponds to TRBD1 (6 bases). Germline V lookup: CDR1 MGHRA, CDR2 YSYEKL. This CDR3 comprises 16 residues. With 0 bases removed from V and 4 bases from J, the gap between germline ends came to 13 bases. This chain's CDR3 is CASSQEGGVPYNEQFF. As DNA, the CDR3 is TGCGCCAGCAGCCAAGAAGGGGGAGTCCCGTACAATGAGCAGTTCTTC.

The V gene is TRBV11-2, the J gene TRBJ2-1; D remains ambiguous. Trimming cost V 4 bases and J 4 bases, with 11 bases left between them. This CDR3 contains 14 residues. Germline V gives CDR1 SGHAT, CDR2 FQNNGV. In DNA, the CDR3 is TGTGCCAGCAGCTCAGACATAACATACAATGAGCAGTTCTTC. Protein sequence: CASSSDITYNEQFF.

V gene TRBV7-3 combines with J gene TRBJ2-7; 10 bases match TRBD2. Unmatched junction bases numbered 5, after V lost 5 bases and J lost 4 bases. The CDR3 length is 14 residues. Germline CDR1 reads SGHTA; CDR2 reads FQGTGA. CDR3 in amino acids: CASSPLAGPYEQYF. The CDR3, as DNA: TGTGCCAGCAGCCCACTAGCGGGACCTTACGAGCAGTACTTC.

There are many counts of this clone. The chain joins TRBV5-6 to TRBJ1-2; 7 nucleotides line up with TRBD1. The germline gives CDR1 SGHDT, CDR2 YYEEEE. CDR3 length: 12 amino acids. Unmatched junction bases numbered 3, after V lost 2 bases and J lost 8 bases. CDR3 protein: CASSFGTAGYTF. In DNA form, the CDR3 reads TGTGCCAGCAGCTTTGGGACAGCGGGCTACACCTTC.

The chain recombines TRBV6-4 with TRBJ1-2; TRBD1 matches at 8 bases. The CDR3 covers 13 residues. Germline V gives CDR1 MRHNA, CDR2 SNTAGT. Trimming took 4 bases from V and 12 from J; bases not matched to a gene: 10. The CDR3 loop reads CASSAETGAHHTF. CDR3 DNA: TGTGCCAGCAGTGCCGAGACAGGGGCGCATCACACCTTC.

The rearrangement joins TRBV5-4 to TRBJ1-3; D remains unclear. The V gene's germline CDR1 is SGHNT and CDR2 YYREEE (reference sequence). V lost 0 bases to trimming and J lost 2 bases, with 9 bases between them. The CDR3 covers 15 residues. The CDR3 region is CASSLAGQAGNTIYF. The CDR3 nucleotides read TGTGCCAGCAGCTTGGCTGGGCAGGCTGGAAACACCATATATTTT.

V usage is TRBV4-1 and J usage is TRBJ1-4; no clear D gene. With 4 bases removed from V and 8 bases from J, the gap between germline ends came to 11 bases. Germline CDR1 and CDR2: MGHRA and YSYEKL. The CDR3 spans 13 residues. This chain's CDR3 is CASSRAPPEKLFF. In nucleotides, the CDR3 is TGCGCCAGCAGCCGGGCCCCTCCAGAAAAACTGTTTTTT.

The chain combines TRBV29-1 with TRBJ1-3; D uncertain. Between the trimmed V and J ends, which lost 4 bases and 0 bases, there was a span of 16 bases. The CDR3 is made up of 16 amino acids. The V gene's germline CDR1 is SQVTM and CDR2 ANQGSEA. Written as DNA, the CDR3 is TGCAGCGTTGGTCGGTCGACGGTTGACTCTGGAAACACCATATATTTT. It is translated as CSVGRSTVDSGNTIYF.

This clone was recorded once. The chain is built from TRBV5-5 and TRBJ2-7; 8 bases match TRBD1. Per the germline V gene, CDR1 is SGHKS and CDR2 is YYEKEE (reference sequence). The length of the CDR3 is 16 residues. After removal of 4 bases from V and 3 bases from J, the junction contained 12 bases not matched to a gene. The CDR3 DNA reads TGTGCCAGCAGCCGACATTCCTTAGGACAGGGCTACGAGCAGTACTTC. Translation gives CASSRHSLGQGYEQYF.

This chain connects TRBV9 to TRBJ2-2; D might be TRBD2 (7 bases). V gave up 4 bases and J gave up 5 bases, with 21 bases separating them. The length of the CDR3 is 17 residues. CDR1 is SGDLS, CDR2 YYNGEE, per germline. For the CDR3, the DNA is TGTGCCAGCAGCCCCCCCGCCGGGGGGCGGTCGACCGGGGAGCTGTTTTTT. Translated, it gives CASSPPAGGRSTGELFF.

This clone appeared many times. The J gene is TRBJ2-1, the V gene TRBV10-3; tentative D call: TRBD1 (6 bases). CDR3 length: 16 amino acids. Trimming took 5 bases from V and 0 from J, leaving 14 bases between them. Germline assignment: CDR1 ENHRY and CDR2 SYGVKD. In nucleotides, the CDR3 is TGTGCCATCAGTCCACAGGGCCATTCCTCCTACAATGAGCAGTTCTTC. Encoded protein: CAISPQGHSSYNEQFF.

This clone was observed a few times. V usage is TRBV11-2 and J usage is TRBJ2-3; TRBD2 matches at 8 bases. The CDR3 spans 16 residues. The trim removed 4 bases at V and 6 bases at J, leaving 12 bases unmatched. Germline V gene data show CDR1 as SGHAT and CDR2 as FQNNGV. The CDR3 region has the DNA TGTGCCAGCAGCTCTAGCCAGACCGGGGGGGCTGATACGCAGTATTTT. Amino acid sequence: CASSSSQTGGADTQYF.

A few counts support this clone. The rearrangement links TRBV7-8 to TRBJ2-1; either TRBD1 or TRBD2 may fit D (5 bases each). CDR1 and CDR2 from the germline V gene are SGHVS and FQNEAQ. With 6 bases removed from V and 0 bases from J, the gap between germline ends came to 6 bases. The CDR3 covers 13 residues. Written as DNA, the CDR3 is TGTGCCAGCAGGAGGGGCTCCTACAATGAGCAGTTCTTC. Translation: CASRRGSYNEQFF.

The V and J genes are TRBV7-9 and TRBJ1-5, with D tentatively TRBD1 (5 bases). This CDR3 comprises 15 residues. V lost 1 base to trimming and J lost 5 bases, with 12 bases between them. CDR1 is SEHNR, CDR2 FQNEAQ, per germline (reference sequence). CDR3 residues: CASSLGDEGYQPQHF. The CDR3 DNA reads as TGTGCCAGCAGCTTAGGGGACGAGGGGTATCAGCCCCAGCATTTT.

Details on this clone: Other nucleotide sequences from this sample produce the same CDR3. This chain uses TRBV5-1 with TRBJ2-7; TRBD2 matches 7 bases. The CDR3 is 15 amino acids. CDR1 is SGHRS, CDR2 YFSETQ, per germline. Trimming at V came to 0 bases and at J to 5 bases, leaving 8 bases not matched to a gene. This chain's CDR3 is CASSLEGGPLDEQYF. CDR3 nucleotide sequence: TGCGCCAGCAGCTTGGAGGGAGGGCCATTGGACGAGCAGTACTTC.

CDR3 nucleotides: TGTGCCAGCAGTCAGCGGGAGGCTCTCGGGCAGTTCTTC. Protein sequence: CASSQREALGQFF. The chain carries TRBV27 and TRBJ2-1; TRBD2 matches at 9 bases. Germline V gene sequence: CDR1 MNHEY, CDR2 SMNVEV (reference sequence). This CDR3 contains 13 residues. V shed 5 bases, J shed 12 bases, and the junction held 8 bases outside the gene matches.

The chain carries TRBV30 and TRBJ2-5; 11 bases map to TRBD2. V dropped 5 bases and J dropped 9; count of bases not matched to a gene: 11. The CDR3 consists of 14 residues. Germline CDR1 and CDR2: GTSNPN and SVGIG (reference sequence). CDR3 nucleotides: TGTGCCTGGTTGGGACTAGCGGATGAGAGGGCCCAGTACTTC. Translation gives CAWLGLADERAQYF.